Listed below are T cell receptor beta chains from one sample, sequenced in a study of blood T cell repertoires in COVID-19. Sequencing used immunoSEQ multiplex PCR; TCRdb keeps in-frame clones, though not all of them. Among 280,000 or so clones listed, 90% were seen once. Sequenced sample: PBMCs or T cells enriched from blood (not recorded which). These receptors came from a woman under 30 with acute COVID-19. CDR3s include the opening cysteine and the closing phenylalanine or tryptophan. Each record gives: clone size, D gene, V gene, J gene, CDR3 protein, CDR3 DNA. D genes are given only for firm matches. A row's size may be missing; if present it is once, few, many or a size class.

>.|.|TRBV7-8|TRBJ2-1
CASSLGLVTSSYNEQFF
TGTGCCAGCAGCTTAGGTTTAGTGACTAGCTCCTACAATGAGCAGTTCTTC
>.|TRBD2|TRBV6-5|TRBJ2-3
CASQTSGTTDTQYF
TGTGCCAGCCAGACTAGCGGGACCACAGATACGCAGTATTTT
>.|TRBD1|TRBV6-7|TRBJ1-2
CASSPGGGYGYTF
TGTGCCAGCAGTCCAGGGGGCGGCTATGGCTACACCTTC
>.|TRBD1|TRBV9|TRBJ2-1
CASSVAGGSYNEQFF
TGTGCCAGCAGCGTAGCAGGGGGCTCCTACAATGAGCAGTTCTTC
>.|.|TRBV5-1|TRBJ2-2
CATGRQDQNGELFF
TGCGCCACCGGGCGACAGGACCAAAACGGGGAGCTGTTTTTT
>.|.|TRBV28|TRBJ2-1
CASSLGARSYNEQFF
TGTGCCAGCAGTTTAGGGGCCCGTTCATACAATGAGCAGTTCTTC
>.|TRBD2|TRBV18|TRBJ2-1
CASSTRTSGRYNEQFF
TGTGCCAGCTCAACTAGGACTAGCGGGAGATACAATGAGCAGTTCTTC
>.|.|TRBV3-1/TRBV3-2|TRBJ2-7
CASEAHTYEQYF
TGTGCCAGCGAAGCGCATACCTACGAGCAGTACTTC
>.|TRBD2|TRBV7-9|TRBJ2-2
CASSLGTSASNTGELFF
TGTGCCAGCAGCTTAGGGACTAGCGCCTCGAACACCGGGGAGCTGTTTTTT
>few|.|TRBV5-6|TRBJ2-1
CASTRGELLYNEQFF
TGTGCCAGCACCCGCGGCGAACTCCTCTACAATGAGCAGTTCTTC
>.|.|TRBV28|TRBJ1-2
CASSQGYGYTF
TGTGCCAGCAGTCAGGGGTATGGCTACACCTTC
>.|.|TRBV5-4|TRBJ2-7
CASSLGLPSYEQYF
TGTGCCAGCAGCTTAGGACTACCAAGTTACGAGCAGTACTTC
>.|.|TRBV9|TRBJ1-5
CASSEGDNNQPQHF
TGTGCCAGCAGCGAAGGGGACAACAATCAGCCCCAGCATTTT
>.|.|TRBV21-1|TRBJ2-2
CASSKPLPPGMENTGELFF
TGTGCCAGCAGCAAACCCCTCCCCCCGGGTATGGAGAACACCGGGGAGCTGTTTTTT
>.|TRBD1|TRBV6-5|TRBJ1-1
CASSLTTGNTEAFF
TGTGCCAGCAGTCTAACGACAGGGAATACTGAAGCTTTCTTT
>.|TRBD1|TRBV7-2|TRBJ2-3
CASSLGTGASTDTQYF
TGTGCCAGCAGCTTAGGGACAGGCGCTAGCACAGATACGCAGTATTTT
>.|.|TRBV4-1|TRBJ2-7
CASSQDGRGSYEQYF
TGCGCCAGCAGCCAAGATGGCAGGGGATCCTACGAGCAGTACTTC
>.|.|TRBV27|TRBJ2-5
CASSLYVGGETQYF
TGTGCCAGCAGTTTATATGTGGGAGGAGAGACCCAGTACTTC
>.|.|TRBV4-1|TRBJ1-5
CASSQGGRVEGGWSNQPQHF
TGCGCCAGCAGCCAAGGCGGAAGGGTAGAGGGCGGGTGGAGCAATCAGCCCCAGCATTTT
>.|TRBD1|TRBV2|TRBJ1-4
CASSADRGWEKLFF
TGTGCCAGCAGTGCGGACAGGGGTTGGGAAAAACTGTTTTTT
>.|TRBD1|TRBV24-1|TRBJ1-4
CATSDPTDRGDEKLFF
TGTGCCACCAGTGATCCCACCGACAGGGGAGATGAAAAACTGTTTTTT
>.|TRBD1|TRBV2|TRBJ2-7
CASRSSGTGAHEQYF
TGTGCCAGCCGTTCCTCCGGGACAGGGGCCCACGAGCAGTACTTC
>.|.|TRBV27|TRBJ2-1
CASSFVSYNEQFF
TGTGCCAGCAGTTTTGTCAGTTACAATGAGCAGTTCTTC
>.|TRBD2|TRBV3-1/TRBV3-2|TRBJ2-1
CASMTSGSNNEQFF
TGTGCCAGCATGACTAGCGGGTCTAACAATGAGCAGTTCTTC
>once|TRBD1|TRBV6-1|TRBJ2-1
CASSDDRGPYNEQFF
TGTGCCAGCAGTGATGACAGGGGCCCCTACAATGAGCAGTTCTTC
>.|TRBD1|TRBV12-3/TRBV12-4|TRBJ1-5
CASRQGANQPQHF
TGTGCCAGCCGACAGGGGGCCAATCAGCCCCAGCATTTT
>.|.|TRBV6-5|TRBJ2-5
CASRGPGKAQETQYF
TGTGCCAGCAGGGGGCCAGGGAAAGCGCAAGAGACCCAGTACTTC
>.|TRBD1|TRBV27|TRBJ1-5
CASSDRGFDQPQHF
TGTGCCAGCAGTGACAGGGGCTTCGATCAGCCCCAGCATTTT
>.|.|TRBV6-1|TRBJ2-7
CATAIGYEQYF
TGTGCCACCGCGATTGGCTACGAGCAGTACTTC
>.|TRBD1|TRBV2|TRBJ2-3
CASSERGQGRINTDTQYF
TGTGCCAGCAGTGAAAGGGGGCAGGGACGCATAAACACAGATACGCAGTATTTT
>.|TRBD1|TRBV4-1|TRBJ2-7
CASSQLTGGGEQYF
TGCGCCAGCAGCCAACTTACAGGGGGCGGCGAGCAGTACTTC
>.|TRBD1|TRBV28|TRBJ2-3
CASSLVVGTGGPDTQYF
TGTGCCAGCAGTTTAGTCGTAGGGACAGGGGGCCCGGATACGCAGTATTTT
>few|TRBD1|TRBV10-3|TRBJ2-5
CAISESKRRQGYQETQYF
TGTGCCATCAGTGAGTCCAAGCGGAGACAGGGGTACCAAGAGACCCAGTACTTC
>once|.|TRBV29-1|TRBJ1-1
CSVVVAEAFF
TGCAGCGTTGTTGTCGCTGAAGCTTTCTTT
>.|.|TRBV5-1|TRBJ2-1
CASSLGEVGQYEQFF
TGCGCCAGCAGCTTGGGGGAGGTAGGGCAATATGAGCAGTTCTTC
>.|.|TRBV25-1|TRBJ1-1
CATTPGGTDQNTEAFF
TGTGCCACTACCCCCGGAGGGACTGATCAGAACACTGAAGCTTTCTTT
>.|TRBD1|TRBV18|TRBJ2-7
CASSPGTAEGAYEQYF
TGTGCCAGCTCACCCGGGACAGCAGAAGGGGCCTACGAGCAGTACTTC
>once|TRBD1|TRBV10-3|TRBJ1-2
CALSFGTAQGRGYTF
TGTGCCCTAAGCTTCGGGACAGCCCAAGGGAGGGGCTACACCTTC
>.|TRBD2|TRBV28|TRBJ2-1
CASSLSGSDNEQFF
TGTGCCAGCAGTTTAAGCGGGAGTGACAATGAGCAGTTCTTC
>.|TRBD2|TRBV7-8|TRBJ2-7
CASSQGREVRYEQYF
TGTGCCAGCAGCCAAGGGCGGGAGGTTAGGTACGAGCAGTACTTC
>.|TRBD2|TRBV15|TRBJ2-3
CATTARTSGISDTQYF
TGTGCCACCACGGCCCGTACTAGCGGGATCTCAGATACGCAGTATTTT